This T cell receptor (beta chain) was sequenced during a study of T cell repertoires in cytomegalovirus infection. Study-wide background: Public TCR beta signatures were indicative of both CMV infection and a matching HLA type. Study outcomes and limitations: Cumulated frequencies of public TCR beta families served to identify carriers of CMV plus the relevant HLA. What dominated the ex vivo response were HLA-C-restricted CMV-specific TCR beta clonotypes.

CDR1 MNHEY and CDR2 SMNVEV come from the germline V gene (reference sequence). With 2 bases removed from V and 1 base from J, the gap between germline ends came to 17 bases. This CDR3 spans 17 amino acids. This clonotype was detected a few times. The antigen is undetermined. TCRdb used MiXCR to reprocess the reads, holding one entry per CDR3 protein. The sample has some 400,000 distinct CDR3 sequences; roughly a third are singletons. J is TRBJ2-5 and V is TRBV27; D may match TRBD1 or TRBD2 (5 bases each). The source is a human donor in good health (CMV status not recorded). Some clones in this sample may be carry-over from other donors' samples. The material sequenced was PBMCs. In DNA form, the CDR3 reads TGTGCCAGCAGTTTAAATCCTTTGCTAGGGACCCAAGAGACCCAGTACTTC. Protein: CASSLNPLLGTQETQYF.